The present T cell receptor beta chain was sequenced within a study of shared clonotypes between healthy human individuals. The study's findings and limits: Limitation of the genetic and exposure-history diversity represented came from the few donors. Unshared clonotypes carried lower generation probabilities than those common to all four donors. It was observed that roughly 5.5% of naive CD4 clonotypes were shared across a handful of donors.

The CDR3 has 16 amino acids. Trimming removed 5 bases from V and 2 bases from J; junction bases left unmatched: 11. Looked up from germline, CDR1 is SGHRS and CDR2 is YFSETQ. Regarding this clone: Its antigen is undetermined.

Libraries were prepared by immunoSEQ multiplex PCR; TCRdb keeps only in-frame clonotypes and omits some of them. Of 2 million to 2.5 million clones detected, under 95% appear once; the ten largest clones hold approximately 0.41%. The TCR originated in a man aged 18 to 30 in good health. Some clones in this sample may be carry-over from other donors' samples. The sequenced sample consisted of naive CD4+ T cells from PBMCs. This sample's subset: CD45RA+ positively selected. The V and J genes are TRBV5-1 and TRBJ2-7; 9 bases are a match to TRBD2. The CDR3 loop is CASSTLAGLSAYEQYF. CDR3 in DNA: TGCGCCAGCAGTACTCTAGCGGGGCTCAGCGCCTACGAGCAGTACTTC.